This T cell receptor beta chain is drawn from a study of T-cell memory formation after mild COVID-19. Trimming removed 8 bases from V and 8 bases from J, with 15 bases in between. Germline V gene lookup returns CDR1 SNHLY and CDR2 FYNNEI. There are 12 residues in the CDR3. There are many counts of this clonotype. MiXCR was run by TCRdb on the 5' RACE reads, yielding one entry per CDR3 protein. The sample has 380,000 or so distinct CDR3 sequences; about 13% are singletons. This rearrangement joins TRBV2 to TRBJ1-2; D is unclear. The sample comprised PBMCs or a T cell subset sorted from them (not recorded which). The TCR sequence derives from a man aged 18-30 years who had mild COVID-19 (a few samples of this study predate the infection). Cell type and time point are not known. The CDR3 region is CASGWTLGGYTF. The CDR3 bases are TGTGCCAGCGGATGGACTTTGGGGGGCTACACCTTC.